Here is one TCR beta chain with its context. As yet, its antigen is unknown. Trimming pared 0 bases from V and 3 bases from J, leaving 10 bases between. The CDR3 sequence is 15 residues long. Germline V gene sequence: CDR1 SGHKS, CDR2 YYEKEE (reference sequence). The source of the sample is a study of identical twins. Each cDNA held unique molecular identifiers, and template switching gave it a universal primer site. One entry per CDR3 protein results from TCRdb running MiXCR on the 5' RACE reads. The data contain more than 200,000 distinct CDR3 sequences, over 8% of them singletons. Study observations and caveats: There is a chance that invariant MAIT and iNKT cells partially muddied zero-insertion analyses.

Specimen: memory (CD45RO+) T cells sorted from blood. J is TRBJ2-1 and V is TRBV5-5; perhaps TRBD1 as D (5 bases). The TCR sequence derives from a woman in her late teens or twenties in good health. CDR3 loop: CASSLGQGIYNEQFF. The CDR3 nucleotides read TGTGCCAGCAGCTTGGGGCAGGGAATCTACAATGAGCAGTTCTTC. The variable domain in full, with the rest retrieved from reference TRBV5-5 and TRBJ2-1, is DAGVTQSPTHLIKTRGQQVTLRCSPISGHKSVSWYQQVLGQGPQFIFQYYEKEERGRGNFPDRFSARQFPNYSSELNVNALLLGDSALYLCASSLGQGIYNEQFFGPGTRLTVL.